This T cell receptor (beta chain) was observed in a study of shared clonotypes between healthy human individuals. Study-wide background: The donors, a couple of women and three men, were aged 18 to 49. Findings and caveats of the study: Estimated clonotype richness was generally higher in naive than memory subsets.

CD45RO-negative cells were positively selected for CCR7, leaving out terminally differentiated effector memory CD45RA+ cells. The CDR3 consists of 13 residues. Per germline, CDR1 SGHNT and CDR2 YYREEE (reference sequence). In the case of this clone: Antigen unknown. The junction differs from germline at one of its ends, possibly a read error.

Profiling relied on immunoSEQ multiplex PCR, and the TCRdb table lists in-frame clones only, not all of them. This sample carries about 2.2 million clones, around 95% of them seen once, and the ten largest clones take around 1.7%. The V and J genes are TRBV5-4 and TRBJ2-7; D may be TRBD1 or TRBD2 (6 bases each). Sample: naive CD8+ T cells from PBMCs. This sequence originates from a man in his late teens or twenties in good health. Some clones in this sample may be carry-over from other donors' samples. CDR3 residues: CASSWGASHEQYF. The CDR3, as DNA: TGTGCCAGCAGCTGGGGGGCCTCCCACGAGCAGTACTTC.